Here is one T cell receptor beta chain with its context. Its target is unknown. One end of the junction fails to match germline, which may point to a read error. This sample was included in a study of T-cell reconstitution after alpha-beta-depleted transplantation in children. The germline V gene has CDR1 SNHLY and CDR2 FYNNEI. This CDR3 has 16 residues. During its preparation, the TCRbeta library received unique molecular identifiers. TCRdb re-called the PCR reads through MiXCR, storing one row per CDR3 protein. This sample yields 250,000 to 300,000 distinct CDR3 sequences, of which roughly 9.1% are seen a single time; 7% to 9.5% belongs to the top ten. Regarding the study as a whole: T-cell counts and diversity at one year post-transplant came mainly from newly produced T cells. About two months after transplant, alpha-beta T cells reportedly came from several hundred expanded graft clones. High day-60 TCRbeta diversity in some patients came from surviving recipient T cells and thymic progenitors.

The starting material was PBMCs, obtained before TCRalphabeta/CD19-depleted stem cell transplant. V gene TRBV2 combines with J gene TRBJ2-3; 8 bases map to TRBD1. This clonotype originated in a boy in the first two years of life with acute myeloid leukemia, due to receive a stem cell transplant. CDR3 DNA sequence: TGTGCCAGCAGCGAAGGGTGGGACAGGCGCACAGATACGCAGTATTTT. It translates to CASSEGWDRRTDTQYF.